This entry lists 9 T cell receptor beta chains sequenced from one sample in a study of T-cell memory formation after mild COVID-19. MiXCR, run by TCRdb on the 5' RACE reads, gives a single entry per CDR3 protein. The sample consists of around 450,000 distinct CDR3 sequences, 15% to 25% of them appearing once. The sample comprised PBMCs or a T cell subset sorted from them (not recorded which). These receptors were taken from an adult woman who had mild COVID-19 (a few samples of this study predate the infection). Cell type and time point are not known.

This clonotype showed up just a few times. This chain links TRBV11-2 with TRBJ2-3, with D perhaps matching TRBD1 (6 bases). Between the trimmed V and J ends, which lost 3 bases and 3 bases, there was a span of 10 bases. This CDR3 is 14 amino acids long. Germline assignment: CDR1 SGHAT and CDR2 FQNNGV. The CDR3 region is CASSFVGGTDTQYF. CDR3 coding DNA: TGTGCCAGCAGCTTCGTAGGGGGAACAGATACGCAGTATTTT.

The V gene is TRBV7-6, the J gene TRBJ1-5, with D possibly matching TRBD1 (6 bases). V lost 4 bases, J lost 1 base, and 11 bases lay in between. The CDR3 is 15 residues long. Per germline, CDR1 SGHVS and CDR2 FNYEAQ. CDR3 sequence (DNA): TGTGCCAGCAGCTCCGGACAGCCGAGCAATCAGCCCCAGCATTTT. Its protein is CASSSGQPSNQPQHF.

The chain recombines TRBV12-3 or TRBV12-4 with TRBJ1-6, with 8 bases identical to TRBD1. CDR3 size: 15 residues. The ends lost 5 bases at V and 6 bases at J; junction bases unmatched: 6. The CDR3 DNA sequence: TGTGCCAGCAGTATGACAGGGGAAGGTAATTCACCCCTCCACTTT. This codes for CASSMTGEGNSPLHF.

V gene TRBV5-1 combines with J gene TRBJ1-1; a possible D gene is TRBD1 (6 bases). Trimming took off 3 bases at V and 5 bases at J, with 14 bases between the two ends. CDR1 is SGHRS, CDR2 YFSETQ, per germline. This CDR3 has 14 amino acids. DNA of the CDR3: TGCGCCAGCAGCTCGCCAGGGGTAGGGACTGAAGCTTTCTTT. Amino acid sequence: CASSSPGVGTEAFF.

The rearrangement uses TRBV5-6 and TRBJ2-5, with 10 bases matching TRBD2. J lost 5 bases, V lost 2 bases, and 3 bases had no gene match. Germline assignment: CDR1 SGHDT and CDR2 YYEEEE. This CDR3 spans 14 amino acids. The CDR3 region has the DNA TGTGCCAGCAGCTTTGGGACTAGCGTGGAGACCCAGTACTTC. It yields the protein CASSFGTSVETQYF.

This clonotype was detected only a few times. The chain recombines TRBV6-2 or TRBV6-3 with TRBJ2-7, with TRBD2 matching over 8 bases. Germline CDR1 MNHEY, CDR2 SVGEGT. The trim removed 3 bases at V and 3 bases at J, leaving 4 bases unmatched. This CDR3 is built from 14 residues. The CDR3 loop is CASSYDAGGYEQYF. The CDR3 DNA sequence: TGTGCCAGCAGTTATGACGCGGGGGGCTACGAGCAGTACTTC.

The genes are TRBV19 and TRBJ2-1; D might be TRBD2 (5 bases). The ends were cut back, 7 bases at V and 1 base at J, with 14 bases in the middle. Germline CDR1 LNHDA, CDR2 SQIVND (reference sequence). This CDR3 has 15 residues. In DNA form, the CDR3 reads TGTGCCAGTAACAGCGGAGAGGGATCCTACAATGAGCAGTTCTTC. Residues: CASNSGEGSYNEQFF.

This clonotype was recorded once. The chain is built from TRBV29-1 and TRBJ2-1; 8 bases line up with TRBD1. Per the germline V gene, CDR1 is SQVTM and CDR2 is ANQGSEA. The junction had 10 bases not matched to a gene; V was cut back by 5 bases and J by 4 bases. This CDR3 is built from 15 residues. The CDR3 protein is CSVLDRVGPYNEQFF. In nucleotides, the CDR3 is TGCAGCGTTTTGGACAGGGTGGGCCCTTACAATGAGCAGTTCTTC.

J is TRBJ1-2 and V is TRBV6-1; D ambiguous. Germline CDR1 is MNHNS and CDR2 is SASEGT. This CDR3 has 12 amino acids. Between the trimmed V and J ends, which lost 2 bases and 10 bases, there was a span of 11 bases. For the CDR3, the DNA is TGTGCCAGCAGTGAACCCAATATTCTCTACACCTTC. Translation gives CASSEPNILYTF.